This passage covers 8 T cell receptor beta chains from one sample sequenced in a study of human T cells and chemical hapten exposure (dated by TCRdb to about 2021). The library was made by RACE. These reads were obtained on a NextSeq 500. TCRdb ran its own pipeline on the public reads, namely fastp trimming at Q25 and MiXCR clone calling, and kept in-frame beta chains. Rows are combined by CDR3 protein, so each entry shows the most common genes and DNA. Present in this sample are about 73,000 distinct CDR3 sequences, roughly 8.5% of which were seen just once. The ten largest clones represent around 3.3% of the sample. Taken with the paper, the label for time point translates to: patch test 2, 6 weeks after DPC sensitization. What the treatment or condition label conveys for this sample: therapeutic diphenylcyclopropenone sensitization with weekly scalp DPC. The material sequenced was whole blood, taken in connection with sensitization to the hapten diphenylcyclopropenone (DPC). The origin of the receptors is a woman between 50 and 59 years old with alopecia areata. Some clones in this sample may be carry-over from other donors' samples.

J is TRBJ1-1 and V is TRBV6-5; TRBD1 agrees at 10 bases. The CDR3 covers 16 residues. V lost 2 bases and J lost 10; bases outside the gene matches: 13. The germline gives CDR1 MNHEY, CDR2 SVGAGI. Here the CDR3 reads CASSYRTGGDLKGAFF. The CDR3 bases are TGTGCCAGCAGTTACCGGACAGGGGGAGATCTTAAGGGAGCTTTCTTT.

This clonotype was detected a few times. CDR3 nucleotides: TGTGCCAGCAGGCCCGACAGGGGCCCCGGGGAGCAGTTCTTC. Its translation is CASRPDRGPGEQFF. This chain connects TRBV5-4 to TRBJ2-1; the match to TRBD1 covers 8 bases. This CDR3 region has 14 residues. CDR1 SGHNT and CDR2 YYREEE come from the germline V gene (reference sequence). Trimming at V came to 5 bases and at J to 10 bases, leaving 11 bases not matched to a gene.

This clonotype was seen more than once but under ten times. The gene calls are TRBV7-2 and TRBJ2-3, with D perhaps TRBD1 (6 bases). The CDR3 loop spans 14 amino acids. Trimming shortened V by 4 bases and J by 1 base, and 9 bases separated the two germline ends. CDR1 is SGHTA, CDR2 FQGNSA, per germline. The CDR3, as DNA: TGTGCCAGCAGCTCCAGGGGTCGCACAGATACGCAGTATTTT. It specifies CASSSRGRTDTQYF.

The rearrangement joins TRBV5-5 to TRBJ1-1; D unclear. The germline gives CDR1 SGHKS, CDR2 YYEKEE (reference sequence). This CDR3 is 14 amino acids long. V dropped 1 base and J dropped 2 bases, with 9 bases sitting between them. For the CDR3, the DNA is TGTGCCAGCAGCTTGAGGGTTGATAACACTGAAGCTTTCTTT. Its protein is CASSLRVDNTEAFF.

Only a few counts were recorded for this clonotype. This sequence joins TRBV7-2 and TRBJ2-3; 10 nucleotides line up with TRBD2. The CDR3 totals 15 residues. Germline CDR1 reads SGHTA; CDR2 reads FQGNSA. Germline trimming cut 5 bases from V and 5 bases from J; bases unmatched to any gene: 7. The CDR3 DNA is TGTGCCAGCAGCCCTAGCGGGAGAAGGGAAGATACGCAGTATTTT. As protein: CASSPSGRREDTQYF.

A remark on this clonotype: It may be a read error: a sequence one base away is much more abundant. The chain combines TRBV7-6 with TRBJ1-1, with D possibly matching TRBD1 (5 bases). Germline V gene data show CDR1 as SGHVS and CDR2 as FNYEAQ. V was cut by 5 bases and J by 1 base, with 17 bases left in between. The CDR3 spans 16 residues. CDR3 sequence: CASSNSGYSRNTEAFF. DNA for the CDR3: TGTGCCAGCAGCAATTCAGGGTACTCTAGGAACACTGAAGCTTTCTTT.

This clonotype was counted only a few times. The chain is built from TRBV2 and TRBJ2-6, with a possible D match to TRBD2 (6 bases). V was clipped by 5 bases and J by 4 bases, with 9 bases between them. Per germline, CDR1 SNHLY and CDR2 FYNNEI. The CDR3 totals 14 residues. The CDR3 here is CASSSGGGANVLTF. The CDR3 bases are TGTGCCAGCAGTTCTGGGGGGGGGGCCAACGTCCTGACTTTC.

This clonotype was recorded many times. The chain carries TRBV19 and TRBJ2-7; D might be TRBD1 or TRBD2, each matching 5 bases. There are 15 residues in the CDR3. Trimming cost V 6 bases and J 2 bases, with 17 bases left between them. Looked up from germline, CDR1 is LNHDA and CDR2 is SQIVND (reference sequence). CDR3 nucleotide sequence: TGTGCCAGTAGGACCCGGGACCGACTAACCTACGAGCAGTACTTC. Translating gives CASRTRDRLTYEQYF.